These T cell receptor beta chains were read from a single sample in a study of blood T cell repertoires in COVID-19. Method: immunoSEQ multiplex PCR; TCRdb's copy keeps in-frame clones and lacks some. The table includes about 180,000 clones, 80% to 85% detected once. The sample was peripheral blood. The source is a woman in her seventies with COVID-19, enrolled during active disease. Each CDR3 is given with its conserved first and last residue. Each record gives: CDR3 length, D gene, J gene, V gene, CDR3 protein, CDR3 DNA. D genes are given only for firm matches.

15 | TRBD1 | TRBJ2-1 | TRBV2 | CASSGDRVAINEQFF | TGTGCCAGCAGTGGGGACAGGGTCGCGATCAATGAGCAGTTCTTC
13 | . | TRBJ2-5 | TRBV11-3 | CASSPGGRETQYF | TGTGCCAGCAGCCCCGGAGGCCGAGAGACCCAGTACTTC
13 | . | TRBJ1-2 | TRBV10-3 | CAISEQLNYGYTF | TGTGCCATCAGTGAACAGTTAAACTATGGCTACACCTTC
17 | . | TRBJ2-1 | TRBV3-1/TRBV3-2 | CASSQDPVSGSYNEQFF | TGTGCCAGCAGCCAAGATCCGGTTAGCGGCTCCTACAATGAGCAGTTCTTC
14 | . | TRBJ1-2 | TRBV5-8 | CASSLTGRVYGYTF | TGTGCCAGCAGCTTGACAGGGCGAGTCTATGGCTACACCTTC
15 | TRBD1 | TRBJ2-3 | TRBV9 | CASSGTGLSTDTQYF | TGTGCCAGCAGCGGGACAGGGCTCAGCACAGATACGCAGTATTTT
18 | TRBD1 | TRBJ2-7 | TRBV15 | CATSRVGASDRETYEQYF | TGTGCCACCAGCAGAGTGGGGGCTTCCGACAGGGAAACCTACGAGCAGTACTTC
15 | TRBD1 | TRBJ1-5 | TRBV28 | CASSLFSGGNQPQHF | TGTGCCAGCAGTTTATTCTCAGGGGGGAATCAGCCCCAGCATTTT
15 | TRBD2 | TRBJ2-5 | TRBV7-6 | CASSLRAGNQETQYF | TGTGCCAGCAGCTTAAGAGCGGGGAACCAAGAGACCCAGTACTTC
14 | . | TRBJ1-2 | TRBV19 | CASSPLDRDYGYTF | TGTGCCAGTAGTCCACTGGACAGAGATTATGGCTACACCTTC
14 | TRBD1 | TRBJ1-6 | TRBV27 | CASSSTGETSPLHF | TGTGCCAGCAGTTCCACAGGGGAGACTTCACCCCTCCACTTT
15 | . | TRBJ1-3 | TRBV18 | CASSPATGSGNTIYF | TGTGCCAGCTCACCAGCGACAGGCTCTGGAAACACCATATATTTT
14 | TRBD1 | TRBJ2-2 | TRBV10-3 | CAIRSTGETGELFF | TGTGCCATCAGGTCGACAGGGGAAACCGGGGAGCTGTTTTTT
15 | . | TRBJ1-4 | TRBV30 | CAWSVSNTEGEKLFF | TGTGCCTGGAGTGTAAGCAATACGGAGGGTGAAAAACTGTTTTTT
15 | . | TRBJ2-1 | TRBV5-1 | CASSGGGSIGNEQFF | TGCGCCAGCAGCGGAGGGGGCTCGATCGGCAATGAGCAGTTCTTC